Following are 30 T cell receptor beta chains from one sample sequenced in a study of CD8 T cells in ankylosing spondylitis. TCRdb reprocessed the 5' RACE reads via MiXCR and lists one record per CDR3 protein. The sample lists 350,000 to 400,000 distinct CDR3 sequences, 20% occurring once. The sequenced sample consisted of blood, either unsorted or a sorted T cell fraction (not recorded which). Receptors originate from a male donor with ankylosing spondylitis or in good health (not recorded which).

There are a few counts of this clonotype. This chain joins TRBV20-1 and TRBJ2-3; no clear D. Germline CDR1 reads DFQATT; CDR2 reads SNEGSKA (reference sequence). There are 14 residues in the CDR3. Trimming stripped 2 bases from V and 5 bases from J, with 14 bases between. CDR3 in DNA: TGCAGTGCTAGACCTCTAGGGTCGGTAGATACGCAGTATTTT. The encoded protein is CSARPLGSVDTQYF.

In its sample, this clonotype was seen a few times. The gene calls are TRBV9 and TRBJ1-3; D unresolved. Trimming took off 3 bases at V and 3 bases at J, with 4 bases between the two ends. Germline CDR1 and CDR2: SGDLS and YYNGEE. This CDR3 region has 12 residues. CDR3 sequence: CASSESGNTIYF. The DNA for the CDR3 is TGTGCCAGCAGCGAAAGTGGAAACACCATATATTTT.

The chain employs TRBV28 and TRBJ2-2; TRBD1 might be the D (6 bases). CDR1 is MDHEN, CDR2 SYDVKM, per germline. CDR3 length: 15 amino acids. V was cut by 6 bases and J by 1 base, with 12 bases left in between. The CDR3 DNA sequence: TGTGCCAGCAGATCCCTGACAGGGAACACCGGGGAGCTGTTTTTT. Protein product: CASRSLTGNTGELFF.

This clonotype appeared a few times. V is TRBV9 and J is TRBJ2-3; 10 bases are shared with TRBD2. Germline lookup yields CDR1 SGDLS and CDR2 YYNGEE. J was trimmed by 2 bases and V by 3 bases; bases with no gene match: 9. This CDR3 is built from 17 residues. CDR3 bases: TGTGCCAGCAGCGCCGGACCGGGACTAGCGAACACAGATACGCAGTATTTT. Translation: CASSAGPGLANTDTQYF.

This clonotype was found a few times. This chain uses TRBV3-1 with TRBJ1-5; a weak D match, TRBD1 (5 bases). The CDR3 consists of 16 residues. The V end lost 5 bases, the J end lost 5 bases, and 19 bases lay between the germline ends. Germline lookup yields CDR1 LGHDT and CDR2 YNNKEL (reference sequence). The CDR3 nucleotides are TGTGCCAGCAGCGGAGAGACATCCCTAGGGGATCAGCCCCAGCATTTT. Amino acid sequence: CASSGETSLGDQPQHF.

The chain combines TRBV12-3 or TRBV12-4 with TRBJ1-2, with a weak D call TRBD1 (5 bases). CDR3 length: 13 amino acids. V was clipped by 5 bases and J by 8 bases, with 15 bases between them. The CDR3 sequence is CASSHTGDRGYTF. The DNA of the CDR3 is TGTGCCAGCAGTCACACAGGTGACCGAGGCTACACCTTC.

This clonotype was picked up a small number of times. The chain couples TRBV19 to TRBJ2-3, with 8 nucleotides matching TRBD1. The V and J ends lost 4 bases and 5 bases, in that order; junction bases with no gene match: 8. The germline CDR1 and CDR2 sequences are LNHDA and SQIVND (reference sequence). The CDR3 has 15 residues. The CDR3 is CASSTTRTGRDTQYF. The CDR3 nucleotides read TGTGCCAGTAGTACGACGCGGACAGGGCGAGATACGCAGTATTTT. The whole variable domain, remainder taken from reference TRBV19 and TRBJ2-3, is DGGITQSPKYLFRKEGQNVTLSCEQNLNHDAMYWYRQDPGQGLRLIYYSQIVNDFQKGDIAEGYSVSREKKESFPLTVTSAQKNPTAFYLCASSTTRTGRDTQYFGPGTRLTVL.

This clonotype turned up a few times. The V call is TRBV27, the J call TRBJ2-7; 9 bases are a match to TRBD1. Germline V gene lookup returns CDR1 MNHEY and CDR2 SMNVEV (reference sequence). V shed 8 bases and J 5 bases; nucleotides not matched to a gene: 4. The CDR3 is made up of 12 amino acids. This CDR3 is CASGQGTHEQYF. The CDR3 DNA is TGTGCCAGCGGACAGGGGACCCACGAGCAGTACTTC.

The chain has TRBV2 and TRBJ2-7, with TRBD1 matching 7 bases. Germline V CDR1 and CDR2: SNHLY, FYNNEI. The CDR3 is 11 residues long. J gave up 3 bases and V 7 bases, and 0 bases lay outside the gene matches. CDR3 loop: CASNRGYEQYF. The CDR3 DNA reads as TGTGCCAGCAACAGGGGCTACGAGCAGTACTTC.

The rearrangement uses TRBV24-1 and TRBJ2-1; weak D call: TRBD1 (6 bases). The CDR3 runs 14 residues. In germline, CDR1 is KGHDR, CDR2 SFDVKD. The germline V and J ends were trimmed by 4 bases and 4 bases, with 10 bases remaining between them. The CDR3 bases are TGTGCCACCAGTGACCCTGACAGGTACAATGAGCAGTTCTTC. Encoded protein: CATSDPDRYNEQFF.

This clonotype was seen more than once but under ten times. This chain uses TRBV12-3 or TRBV12-4 with TRBJ2-7, with TRBD2 matching 8 bases. This CDR3 comprises 15 residues. The junction had 8 bases not matched to a gene; V was cut back by 7 bases and J by 0 bases. CDR3 bases: TGTGCCAGCACCGGGGGGGGGGCTAGCTCCTACGAGCAGTACTTC. It codes for CASTGGGASSYEQYF.

V usage is TRBV3-1 and J usage is TRBJ2-3, with 8 bases lining up with TRBD2. Germline V CDR1 and CDR2: LGHDT, YNNKEL (reference sequence). The CDR3 has 16 amino acids. The V and J ends lost 4 bases and 1 base, in that order; junction bases with no gene match: 7. CDR3 bases: TGTGCCAGCAGCCCCCTGAAAGCGGGGGGCACAGATACGCAGTATTTT. Translation: CASSPLKAGGTDTQYF.

In its sample, this clonotype was seen a few times. The J gene is TRBJ2-3, the V gene TRBV25-1; TRBD2 matches 9 bases. The V gene's germline CDR1 is MGHDK and CDR2 SYGVNS. CDR3 length: 15 amino acids. J was trimmed by 5 bases and V by 1 base; bases with no gene match: 4. CDR3 amino acids: CASSELAGVGDTQYF. CDR3 sequence (DNA): TGTGCCAGCAGTGAATTAGCGGGGGTAGGAGATACGCAGTATTTT.

V is TRBV29-1 and J is TRBJ2-7, with a weak D call TRBD2 (6 bases). CDR1 and CDR2 from the germline V gene are SQVTM and ANQGSEA. CDR3 size: 11 residues. Trimming shortened V by 8 bases and J by 5 bases, and 13 bases separated the two germline ends. In DNA form, the CDR3 reads TGCAGCTTTCGGGGGAGCCACGAGCAGTACTTC. This codes for CSFRGSHEQYF.

This clonotype was counted a few times. The CDR3 here is CASSFIGRIEQYF. CDR3 coding DNA: TGTGCCAGCAGCTTTATAGGGAGAATCGAGCAGTACTTC. The chain combines TRBV7-8 with TRBJ2-7, with D tentatively TRBD2 (5 bases). V was cut by 3 bases and J by 6 bases, with 12 bases left in between. Germline V lookup: CDR1 SGHVS, CDR2 FQNEAQ. The CDR3 is 13 amino acids.

The rearrangement links TRBV20-1 to TRBJ1-1; the D is unclear. CDR3 length: 11 amino acids. Germline-derived CDR1 and CDR2 are DFQATT and SNEGSKA (reference sequence). V lost 7 bases and J 1 base, leaving 7 bases between the germline ends. In DNA form, the CDR3 reads TGCAGTGTCCGACAGAACACTGAAGCTTTCTTT. It codes for CSVRQNTEAFF.

This clonotype came up a few times. The V call is TRBV5-1, the J call TRBJ2-7, with TRBD2 matching 7 bases. Germline V gene data show CDR1 as SGHRS and CDR2 as YFSETQ. Trimming took 4 bases from V and 3 from J; bases not matched to a gene: 4. The length of the CDR3 is 13 residues. The CDR3 sequence is CASSSGAYYEQYF. In DNA, the CDR3 is TGCGCCAGCAGCAGCGGGGCCTACTACGAGCAGTACTTC.

The chain couples TRBV12-3 or TRBV12-4 to TRBJ2-7, with a weak D call TRBD1 (5 bases). With 7 bases removed from V and 2 bases from J, the gap between germline ends came to 12 bases. The CDR3 is made up of 13 amino acids. CDR3 loop: CASTQGFPYEQYF. In nucleotides, the CDR3 is TGTGCCAGCACCCAGGGTTTCCCCTACGAGCAGTACTTC.

This clonotype was counted only a few times. V and J are TRBV11-2 and TRBJ1-4; possibly TRBD1 for D (5 bases). The CDR3 loop spans 14 amino acids. CDR1 and CDR2 (germline): SGHAT, FQNNGV. Trimming took 6 bases from V and 5 from J, leaving 13 bases between them. CDR3 coding DNA: TGTGCCAGCAGGCCGACGGAGGGGAATGAAAAACTGTTTTTT. Its translation is CASRPTEGNEKLFF.

This clonotype was observed a few times. This rearrangement joins TRBV27 to TRBJ2-2; tentatively, D is TRBD2 (5 bases). Trimming pared 3 bases from V and 5 bases from J, leaving 10 bases between. The CDR3 spans 14 residues. Germline V gene sequence: CDR1 MNHEY, CDR2 SMNVEV (reference sequence). The CDR3 spells CASSLWTGTGELFF. The CDR3 bases are TGTGCCAGCAGTTTGTGGACGGGGACCGGGGAGCTGTTTTTT.

This clonotype was counted only a few times. This chain links TRBV6-2 or TRBV6-3 with TRBJ2-5; D may be TRBD1 (6 bases). Germline V CDR1 and CDR2: MNHEY, SVGEGT. Trimming pared 0 bases from V and 4 bases from J, leaving 15 bases between. This CDR3 has 16 amino acids. CDR3 region: CASSYSEQGWGETQYF. Here the CDR3 DNA reads TGTGCCAGCAGTTACTCGGAACAGGGTTGGGGAGAGACCCAGTACTTC.

The CDR3 nucleotides are TGCAGCGTTACCGGGACAGGGGAGACCCAGTACTTC. Translation gives CSVTGTGETQYF. This chain links TRBV29-1 with TRBJ2-5; 9 positions match TRBD1. This CDR3 region has 12 residues. V gave up 5 bases and J gave up 5 bases; unmatched junction bases: 3. From germline, CDR1 is SQVTM and CDR2 ANQGSEA.

This clonotype was observed a handful of times. The chain carries TRBV4-1 and TRBJ2-7, with no clear D. The V gene's germline CDR1 is MGHRA and CDR2 YSYEKL. The CDR3 totals 13 residues. V dropped 1 base and J dropped 5 bases, with 9 bases sitting between them. The CDR3, as DNA: TGCGCCAGCAGCCAAGGGACCGTCAACGAGCAGTACTTC. This translates into CASSQGTVNEQYF.

This clonotype has a handful of counts. The CDR3 coding sequence is TGTGCCACAGTAGCGGGGGGGACTACAGATACGCAGTATTTT. It encodes CATVAGGTTDTQYF. The chain uses TRBV10-3 and TRBJ2-3; 11 positions match TRBD2. There are 14 residues in the CDR3. V trimming: 10 bases; J trimming: 3 bases; junction bases outside the gene matches: 6. Germline V lookup: CDR1 ENHRY, CDR2 SYGVKD.

This clonotype was seen a handful of times. The chain combines TRBV12-3 or TRBV12-4 with TRBJ2-5; D uncertain. Trimming pared 4 bases from V and 5 bases from J, leaving 17 bases between. The CDR3 is made up of 15 amino acids. The CDR3 loop is CASSSPLDLEETQYF. The CDR3 nucleotides are TGTGCCAGCAGTTCCCCCTTGGACCTGGAGGAGACCCAGTACTTC.

The CDR3 region is CSVATYNEQFF. The CDR3 DNA reads as TGCAGCGTTGCCACGTACAATGAGCAGTTCTTC. The V call is TRBV29-1, the J call TRBJ2-1; D uncertain. Germline V CDR1 and CDR2: SQVTM, ANQGSEA. V dropped 4 bases and J dropped 4 bases, with 5 bases sitting between them. The CDR3 has 11 residues.

This clonotype occurred a few times. V and J are TRBV5-6 and TRBJ1-2; TRBD1 matches 7 bases. CDR1 is SGHDT, CDR2 YYEEEE, per germline. The V and J ends lost 1 base and 8 bases, in that order; junction bases with no gene match: 14. This CDR3 comprises 16 residues. CDR3: CASSLYRTGGIDGYTF. In nucleotides, the CDR3 is TGTGCCAGCAGCTTGTACCGGACAGGAGGGATAGACGGCTACACCTTC.

This clonotype has just a few counts. The chain recombines TRBV29-1 with TRBJ2-1; D may be TRBD1 (6 bases). CDR1 SQVTM and CDR2 ANQGSEA come from the germline V gene. Deletions cut 3 bases from V and 6 bases from J, with 9 bases between. This CDR3 comprises 12 residues. The CDR3 region is CSVEDSPNEQFF. The CDR3 region has the DNA TGCAGCGTTGAGGACAGTCCCAATGAGCAGTTCTTC.

This clonotype was counted between two and nine times. J is TRBJ2-1 and V is TRBV10-3; D unclear. The CDR3 totals 14 residues. Germline V CDR1 and CDR2: ENHRY, SYGVKD. V was clipped by 3 bases and J by 0 bases, with 6 bases between them. CDR3: CAISERSSYNEQFF. The CDR3 DNA follows: TGTGCCATCAGTGAAAGGAGCTCCTACAATGAGCAGTTCTTC.

This clonotype has a count of ten or more. The V gene is TRBV6-5, the J gene TRBJ2-1; 14 bases align to TRBD2. V gave up 2 bases and J gave up 5 bases; unmatched junction bases: 2. The CDR3 totals 16 residues. Germline values: CDR1 MNHEY, CDR2 SVGAGI. The CDR3 sequence is CASSYRGLAGDNEQFF. DNA of the CDR3: TGTGCCAGCAGTTACCGGGGACTAGCGGGGGACAATGAGCAGTTCTTC.